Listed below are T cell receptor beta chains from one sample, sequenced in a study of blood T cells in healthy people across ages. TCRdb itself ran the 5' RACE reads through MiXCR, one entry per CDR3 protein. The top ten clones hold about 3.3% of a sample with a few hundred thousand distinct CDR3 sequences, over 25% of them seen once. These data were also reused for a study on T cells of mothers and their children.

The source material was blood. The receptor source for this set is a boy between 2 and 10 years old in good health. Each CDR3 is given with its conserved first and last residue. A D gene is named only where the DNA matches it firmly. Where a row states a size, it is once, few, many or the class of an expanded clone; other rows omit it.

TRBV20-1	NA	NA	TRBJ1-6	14	TGCAGTGCTAGAGAAGGGGCAGTACAGTCACCCCTCCACTTT	CSAREGAVQSPLHF
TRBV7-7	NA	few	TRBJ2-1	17	TGTGCCAGCAGCTTAGGCCCTGGAGGCGTAGGGTACAATGAGCAGTTCTTC	CASSLGPGGVGYNEQFF
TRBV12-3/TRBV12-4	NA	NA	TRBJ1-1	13	TGTGCCAGCAGTTTCGGGCCCTCTACTGAAGCTTTCTTT	CASSFGPSTEAFF
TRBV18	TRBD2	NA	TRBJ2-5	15	TGTGCCAGCTCACCACCCCGGGGGGGATCGGAGACCCAGTACTTC	CASSPPRGGSETQYF
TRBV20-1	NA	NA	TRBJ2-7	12	TGCAGTGCTAGAGTAGCACGGCAGGAGCAGTACTTC	CSARVARQEQYF
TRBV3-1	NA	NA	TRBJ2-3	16	TGTGCCAGCAGCCAAGGTCCCTTCCGCACCACAGATACGCAGTATTTT	CASSQGPFRTTDTQYF
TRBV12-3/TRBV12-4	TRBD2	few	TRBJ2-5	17	TGTGCCAGCAGTTTTTTATACTGGACTAGCGGGAGAGAGACCCAGTACTTC	CASSFLYWTSGRETQYF
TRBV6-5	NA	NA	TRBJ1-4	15	TGTGCCAGCAGTCACCACCGCGTCTTTAATGAAAAACTGTTTTTT	CASSHHRVFNEKLFF
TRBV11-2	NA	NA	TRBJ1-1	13	TGTGCCAGCAGCTTAGCTTGGTACGCTGAAGCTTTCTTT	CASSLAWYAEAFF
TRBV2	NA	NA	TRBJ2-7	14	TGTGCCAGCAGGAGAGCGCGATCCAACTACGAGCAGTACTTC	CASRRARSNYEQYF
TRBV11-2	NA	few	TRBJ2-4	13	TGTGCCAGCGGGGGTCTAGCCAAAAACATTCAGTACTTC	CASGGLAKNIQYF
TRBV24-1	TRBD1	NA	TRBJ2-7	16	TGTGCCACCAGTGATTCGGGACAGGTGTTCTCCTACGAGCAGTACTTC	CATSDSGQVFSYEQYF
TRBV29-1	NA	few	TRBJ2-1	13	TGCAGCGCAAAAACAGGGACCTACAATGAGCAGTTCTTC	CSAKTGTYNEQFF
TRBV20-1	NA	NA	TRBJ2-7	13	TGCAGTGCCCAGACCGACGGCCCATACGAGCAGTACTTC	CSAQTDGPYEQYF
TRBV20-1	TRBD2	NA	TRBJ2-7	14	TGCAGTGCGACCCGTCGGACTAGGCAATACGGGCAGTACTTC	CSATRRTRQYGQYF
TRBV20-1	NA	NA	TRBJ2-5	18	TGCAGTGCTAGGGGTGGACTAACCTGGGACTTGTACCAAGAGACCCAGTACTTC	CSARGGLTWDLYQETQYF
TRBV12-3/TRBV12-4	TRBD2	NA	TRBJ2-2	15	TGTGCCAGCAGTTCAGGACTAGCCCACACCGGGGAGCTGTTTTTT	CASSSGLAHTGELFF
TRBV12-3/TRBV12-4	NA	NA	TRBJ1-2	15	TGTGCCAGCAGTTTAGATCGGGTCGGACGCTATGGCTACACCTTC	CASSLDRVGRYGYTF
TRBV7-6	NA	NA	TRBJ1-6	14	TGTGCCAGCAGCGCGGGGGGCCGCCATTCACCCCTCCACTTT	CASSAGGRHSPLHF
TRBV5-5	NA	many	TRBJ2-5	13	TGTGCCAGCAGCCGAGCGGCCCAAGAGACCCAGTACTTC	CASSRAAQETQYF
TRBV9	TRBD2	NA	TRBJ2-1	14	TGTGCCAGCAGCGTGGCGGGAGCTGACAATGAGCAGTTCTTC	CASSVAGADNEQFF
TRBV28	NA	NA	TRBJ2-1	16	TGTGCCAGCAGTTTATTGGTGGGTGGGCAGTACAATGAGCAGTTCTTC	CASSLLVGGQYNEQFF
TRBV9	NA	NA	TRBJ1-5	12	TGTGCCAGCAGCGCTGATCTTGGGCCCCAGCATTTT	CASSADLGPQHF
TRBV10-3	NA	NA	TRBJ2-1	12	TGTGCCACCCGGGACTTATCAAATGAGCAGTTCTTC	CATRDLSNEQFF
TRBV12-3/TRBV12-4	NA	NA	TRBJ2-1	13	TGTGCCAGCATCCACAGACTAGTCAATGAGCAGTTCTTC	CASIHRLVNEQFF
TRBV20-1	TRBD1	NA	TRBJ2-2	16	TGCAGTGCTAGAGATCTGGACAGGGGTGGCACCGGGGAGCTGTTTTTT	CSARDLDRGGTGELFF
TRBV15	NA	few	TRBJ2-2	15	TGTGCCACCAGCAGAGTACGGCAGATCACCGGGGAGCTGTTTTTT	CATSRVRQITGELFF
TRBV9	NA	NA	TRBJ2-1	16	TGTGCCAGCAGCTCACCAGGGACTTTCTCGCGGGATGAGCAGTTCTTC	CASSSPGTFSRDEQFF
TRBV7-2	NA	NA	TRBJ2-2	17	TGTGCCAGCAGCTTATTAACGGGAATCGAGAACACCGGGGAGCTGTTTTTT	CASSLLTGIENTGELFF
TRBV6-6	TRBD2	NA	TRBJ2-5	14	TGTGCCAGCAGTAAGGAGCGGGGGCAAGAGACCCAGTACTTC	CASSKERGQETQYF
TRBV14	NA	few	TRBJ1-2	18	TGTGCCAGCAGCCGGATCGCTTCCGGGGTCCGCAGTAACTATGGCTACACCTTC	CASSRIASGVRSNYGYTF
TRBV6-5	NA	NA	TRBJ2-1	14	TGTGCCAGCAGTTACTATAAAGGGGGAGGTGAGCAGTTCTTC	CASSYYKGGGEQFF
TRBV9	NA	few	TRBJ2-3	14	TGTGCCAGCAGCGTACTATCCCGGGGAGATACGCAGTATTTT	CASSVLSRGDTQYF
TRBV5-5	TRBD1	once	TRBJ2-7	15	TGTGCCAGCAGCTTTGGGGACAGGGGATTCTACGAGCAGTACTTC	CASSFGDRGFYEQYF
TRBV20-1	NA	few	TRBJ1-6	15	TGCAGTGCTTCAGGTCCCTCTGCCCAAAATTCACCCCTCCACTTT	CSASGPSAQNSPLHF
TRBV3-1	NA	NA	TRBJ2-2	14	TGTGCCAGCAGCCAGGCTCAGGGCTCCGGGGGGCTGTTTTTT	CASSQAQGSGGLFF
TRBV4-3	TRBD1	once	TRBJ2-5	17	TGCGCCAGCAGCCAAGGTTGGGACAGGGGGCAGGAGGAGACCCAGTACTTC	CASSQGWDRGQEETQYF
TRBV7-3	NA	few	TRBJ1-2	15	TGTGCCAGCAGTTCAAGTGCGGGGCAAGGATATGGCTACACCTTC	CASSSSAGQGYGYTF
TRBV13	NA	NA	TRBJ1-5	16	TGTGCCAGCAGCTTAGAGGGTGTTTGGAGCAATCAGCCCCAGCATTTT	CASSLEGVWSNQPQHF
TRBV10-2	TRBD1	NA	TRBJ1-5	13	TGCGCCAGCACTGCGGACAGGGCTCAGCCCCAGCATTTT	CASTADRAQPQHF
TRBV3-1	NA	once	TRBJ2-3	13	TGTGCCAGCAGCCGTGTAGGGACAGATACGCAGTATTTT	CASSRVGTDTQYF
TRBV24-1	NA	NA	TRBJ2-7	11	TGTGCCACCAAGGTCCCCTACGAGCAGTACTTC	CATKVPYEQYF
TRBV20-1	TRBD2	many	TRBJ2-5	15	TGCAGTGCCCACTCGGGACTAGCGGGAGGAGAGACCCAGTACTTC	CSAHSGLAGGETQYF
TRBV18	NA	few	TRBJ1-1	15	TGTGCCAGCTCACCGGCCGGACAACTCCACACTGAAGCTTTCTTT	CASSPAGQLHTEAFF
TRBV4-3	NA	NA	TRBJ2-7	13	TGCGCCAGCAGCCAAGCTCACGGCGACGAGCAGTACTTC	CASSQAHGDEQYF
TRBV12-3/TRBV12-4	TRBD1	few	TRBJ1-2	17	TGTGCCAGCAGTTCCCCAGGCATGGGCAGGGGGCGCGGAGGCTACACCTTC	CASSSPGMGRGRGGYTF
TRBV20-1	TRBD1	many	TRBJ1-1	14	TGCAGTCCCGGTAGGGACAGGGCGAACACTGAAGCTTTCTTT	CSPGRDRANTEAFF
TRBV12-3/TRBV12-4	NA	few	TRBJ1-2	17	TGTGCCAGCAGTCGTTGGACCCTACGCAAACTCTCCTATGGCTACACCTTC	CASSRWTLRKLSYGYTF
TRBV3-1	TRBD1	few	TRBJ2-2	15	TGTGCCAGCAGCCTCTCAGGGGGAGACACCGGGGAGCTGTTTTTT	CASSLSGGDTGELFF
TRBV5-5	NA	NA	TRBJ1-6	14	TGTGCCAGCAGCTTGACCGGGTTTTCTGGACCCCTCCACTTT	CASSLTGFSGPLHF
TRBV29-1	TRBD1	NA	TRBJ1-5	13	TGCAGCGTTGCAGGGGGCGCCTATCAGCCCCAGCATTTT	CSVAGGAYQPQHF
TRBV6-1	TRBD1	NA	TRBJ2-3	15	TGTGCCACCCTCGCGCGGCAGGGGGTCACAGATACGCAGTATTTT	CATLARQGVTDTQYF
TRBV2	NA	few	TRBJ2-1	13	TGTGCCAGCGGATCCATCATCTCCAATGAGCAGTTCTTC	CASGSIISNEQFF
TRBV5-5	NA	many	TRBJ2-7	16	TGTGCCAGCAGCCCCATAAGGCAGCACAACTACTACGAGCAGTACTTC	CASSPIRQHNYYEQYF
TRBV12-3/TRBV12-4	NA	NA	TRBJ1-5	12	TGTGCCAGCAGCCCCACCAATCAGCCCCAGCATTTT	CASSPTNQPQHF
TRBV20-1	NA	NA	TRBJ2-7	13	TGCAGTGCTAGAAAGCGGCAGGGCGGCGAGCAGTACTTC	CSARKRQGGEQYF
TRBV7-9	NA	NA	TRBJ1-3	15	TGTGCCAGCAGCCCAGTTGGGGCTGCTGGAAACACCATATATTTT	CASSPVGAAGNTIYF
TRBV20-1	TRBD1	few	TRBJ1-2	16	TGCAGTGCTAGAGGAGGATTGGACAGGGTTAACTATGGCTACACCTTC	CSARGGLDRVNYGYTF
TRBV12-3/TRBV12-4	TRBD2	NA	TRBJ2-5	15	TGTGCCAGCAGACACTTAGCGGGGGGTAGTGAGACCCGGTACTTC	CASRHLAGGSETRYF
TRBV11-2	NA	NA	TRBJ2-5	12	TGTGCCAGCAGCTTAGATAGGCAGACCCAGTACTTC	CASSLDRQTQYF